These 17 T cell receptor beta chains share one sample of origin, sequenced in a study of T cell changes during pregnancy in multiple sclerosis (dated by TCRdb to the late 2010s). The library was prepared using the immunoSEQ multiplex PCR assay. TCRdb holds this immuneACCESS table with in-frame rearrangements only. Some clones are missing; in checked studies, unresolved V genes explain under half, and the rest has no known cause. This sample lists 65,000 to 80,000 clones; about nine tenths were detected once. The ten largest clones capture about 1.5% of the sample. The sample consisted of peripheral blood, taken in the third trimester of pregnancy. The receptors originated from a female donor with multiple sclerosis, enrolled in a pregnancy study.

V gene TRBV7-6 combines with J gene TRBJ2-7, with 7 bases fitting TRBD1. CDR1 is SGHVS, CDR2 FNYEAQ, per germline. The length of the CDR3 is 14 residues. The V and J ends lost 3 bases and 6 bases, in that order; junction bases with no gene match: 8. The CDR3 region is CASSFSTGFGEQYF. CDR3 sequence (DNA): TGTGCCAGCAGCTTCTCGACAGGGTTTGGCGAGCAGTACTTC.

This clone turned up a few times. The chain links TRBV6-5 to TRBJ1-2; D ambiguous. With 5 bases removed from V and 6 bases from J, the gap between germline ends came to 13 bases. This CDR3 is 13 amino acids long. Germline V gene lookup returns CDR1 MNHEY and CDR2 SVGAGI. In DNA form, the CDR3 reads TGTGCCAGCAGTCCCTCCCCTTCGGATGGCTACACCTTC. It encodes CASSPSPSDGYTF.

The chain joins TRBV20-1 to TRBJ2-7; possibly TRBD1 for D (6 bases). The germline V and J ends were trimmed by 6 bases and 7 bases, with 13 bases remaining between them. This CDR3 contains 11 residues. Germline values: CDR1 DFQATT, CDR2 SNEGSKA (reference sequence). The CDR3 protein is CSASPRGEQYF. In DNA, the CDR3 is TGCAGTGCATCACCCAGGGGAGAGCAGTACTTC.

The chain combines TRBV9 with TRBJ2-2, with 7 bases matching TRBD1. The CDR3 is made up of 17 amino acids. After removal of 0 bases from V and 4 bases from J, the junction contained 9 bases not matched to a gene. Germline lookup yields CDR1 SGDLS and CDR2 YYNGEE. CDR3 in amino acids: CASSVDHRAGGTGELFF. In DNA form, the CDR3 reads TGTGCCAGCAGCGTAGATCACAGGGCAGGGGGCACCGGGGAGCTGTTTTTT.

The gene calls are TRBV13 and TRBJ2-2, with 9 positions matching TRBD2. This CDR3 contains 18 residues. Germline lookup yields CDR1 PRHDT and CDR2 FYEKMQ (reference sequence). After removal of 5 bases from V and 3 bases from J, the junction contained 13 bases not matched to a gene. CDR3 protein: CASSLTVLSGRYTGELFF. For the CDR3, the DNA is TGTGCCAGCAGCCTAACAGTCCTTAGCGGGAGATACACCGGGGAGCTGTTTTTT. Based on the CDR3 plus reference TRBV13 and TRBJ2-2, the full variable domain is AAGVIQSPRHLIKEKRETATLKCYPIPRHDTVYWYQQGPGQDPQFLISFYEKMQSDKGSIPDRFSAQQFSDYHSELNMSSLELGDSALYFCASSLTVLSGRYTGELFFGEGSRLTVL.

This clone was observed once. Written as DNA, the CDR3 is TGCAGCGAGACAGGGGGCAATCAGCCCCAGCATTTT. Residues: CSETGGNQPQHF. The chain links TRBV29-1 to TRBJ1-5; 8 bases are shared with TRBD1. The CDR3 totals 12 residues. V lost 7 bases, J lost 2 bases, and 1 base stayed unmatched. CDR1 and CDR2 (germline): SQVTM, ANQGSEA.

V is TRBV27 and J is TRBJ2-3; D gene ambiguous. Germline V CDR1 and CDR2: MNHEY, SMNVEV (reference sequence). This CDR3 is built from 13 residues. Trimming took 0 bases from V and 5 from J, leaving 6 bases between them. CDR3 nucleotides: TGTGCCAGCAGTTTATCCCGGGTAGATACGCAGTATTTT. Protein: CASSLSRVDTQYF.

This chain connects TRBV5-1 to TRBJ2-5, with D possibly TRBD1 on 5 matching bases. V was cut by 1 base and J by 5 bases, with 15 bases left in between. Germline-derived CDR1 and CDR2 are SGHRS and YFSETQ. CDR3 size: 15 residues. CDR3 protein: CASSLFPGSGETQYF. CDR3 DNA: TGCGCCAGCAGCTTGTTTCCAGGGTCGGGTGAGACCCAGTACTTC.

The rearrangement links TRBV28 to TRBJ2-2; D not resolved. There are 15 residues in the CDR3. V dropped 4 bases and J dropped 6 bases, with 15 bases sitting between them. Germline CDR1 is MDHEN and CDR2 is SYDVKM. CDR3 nucleotide sequence: TGTGCCAGCAGTTCCCACCAGGTCCTTCCCGGGGAGCTGTTTTTT. This gives the protein CASSSHQVLPGELFF.

J is TRBJ2-3 and V is TRBV25-1; the match to TRBD2 covers 8 bases. V was pared by 5 bases and J by 5 bases, with 12 bases of the junction left unmatched. Germline V lookup: CDR1 MGHDK, CDR2 SYGVNS. CDR3 size: 16 residues. CDR3 protein: CASSRSSGLRGDTQYF. The DNA of the CDR3 is TGTGCCAGCAGTAGGTCTAGCGGGCTTCGTGGAGATACGCAGTATTTT.

The rearrangement uses TRBV30 and TRBJ1-2; TRBD1 agrees at 8 bases. Germline trimming cut 2 bases from V and 7 bases from J; bases unmatched to any gene: 9. In germline, CDR1 is GTSNPN, CDR2 SVGIG (reference sequence). The CDR3 length is 14 residues. CDR3 coding DNA: TGTGCCTGGAGTTTACCAGGGGGCTGGGGTGGCTACACCTTC. This gives the protein CAWSLPGGWGGYTF.

The genes are TRBV7-2 and TRBJ2-5; a weak D match, TRBD1 (6 bases). Per germline, CDR1 SGHTA and CDR2 FQGNSA. CDR3 length equals 16 residues. Trimming removed 3 bases at V and 2 bases at J, with 16 bases between. The CDR3 protein is CASSFRTVSPQETQYF. CDR3 nucleotide sequence: TGTGCCAGCAGCTTTCGGACAGTGAGCCCTCAAGAGACCCAGTACTTC.

V usage is TRBV27 and J usage is TRBJ1-5, with D tentatively TRBD1 (5 bases). Germline CDR1 reads MNHEY; CDR2 reads SMNVEV (reference sequence). Trimming took 3 bases from V and 4 from J, leaving 13 bases between them. This CDR3 is built from 15 residues. Here the CDR3 reads CASSLGSGLNQPQHF. The CDR3 DNA is TGTGCCAGCAGTTTGGGGTCAGGGCTGAATCAGCCCCAGCATTTT.

V and J are TRBV5-6 and TRBJ1-1; D is possibly TRBD1 (6 bases). Trimming cost V 4 bases and J 4 bases, with 23 bases left between them. The CDR3 sequence is 17 residues long. The V gene's germline CDR1 is SGHDT and CDR2 YYEEEE. CDR3 in amino acids: CASSQPLPPGRGTEAFF. CDR3 nucleotides: TGTGCCAGCAGCCAACCCCTACCCCCGGGCAGGGGCACTGAAGCTTTCTTT. Full variable domain (missing parts from reference TRBV5-6 and TRBJ1-1): DAGVTQSPTHLIKTRGQQVTLRCSPKSGHDTVSWYQQALGQGPQFIFQYYEEEERQRGNFPDRFSGHQFPNYSSELNVNALLLGDSALYLCASSQPLPPGRGTEAFFGQGTRLTVV.

The chain couples TRBV6-1 to TRBJ2-1; D remains unclear. The length of the CDR3 is 18 residues. The V gene's germline CDR1 is MNHNS and CDR2 SASEGT. The ends were cut back, 4 bases at V and 5 bases at J, with 24 bases in the middle. Here the CDR3 DNA reads TGTGCCAGCAGTGCCTTGGTGGGCGCTATGTCCCATGACAATGAGCAGTTCTTC. It encodes CASSALVGAMSHDNEQFF.

A single count supports this clone. The chain employs TRBV2 and TRBJ1-4; the D is unclear. This CDR3 spans 10 amino acids. The germline CDR1 and CDR2 sequences are SNHLY and FYNNEI. With 7 bases removed from V and 10 bases from J, the gap between germline ends came to 7 bases. CDR3 sequence reads: CASMNGKLFF. The DNA for the CDR3 is TGTGCCAGCATGAACGGAAAACTGTTTTTT.

The chain links TRBV4-3 to TRBJ1-5; D gene ambiguous. The ends were cut back, 0 bases at V and 4 bases at J, with 4 bases in the middle. This CDR3 comprises 13 residues. Germline CDR1 and CDR2: LGHNA and YSLEER. CDR3 nucleotides: TGCGCCAGCAGCCAAGAGAGGAATCAGCCCCAGCATTTT. Translation: CASSQERNQPQHF.